A selection of T cell receptor beta chains follows, all from one sample in a study of T cell responses to AZD1222 COVID-19 vaccine. Clones were read by immunoSEQ multiplex PCR, and TCRdb kept only the in-frame ones, dropping some. The table includes fewer than 90,000 clones, roughly 90% detected once. The source material was peripheral blood, sampled 28 days after the second AZD1222 dose. These receptors came from an adult who received the AZD1222 COVID-19 vaccine. Each CDR3 is given with its conserved first and last residue. D genes are given only for firm matches. Size values are once, few and many counts, or a class for expanded clones, and some rows have none.

V	size	J	D	DNA	CDR3
TRBV7-8	.	TRBJ1-5	.	TGTGCCAGCAGCCCTACACCCGGGACCCCTAATCAGCCCCAGCATTTT	CASSPTPGTPNQPQHF
TRBV7-2	.	TRBJ1-6	.	TGTGCCAGCAGCTTTAATGGGGGAAGCAATTCACCCCTCCACTTT	CASSFNGGSNSPLHF
TRBV19	.	TRBJ1-2	TRBD1	TGTGCCAGTAGTATAGATCTATACTGGACAGGGGGCGGCTACACCTTC	CASSIDLYWTGGGYTF
TRBV6-4	.	TRBJ2-1	.	TGTGCCAGCAGTGAAGGTTGGGAGGCGGGTGAGCAGTTCTTC	CASSEGWEAGEQFF
TRBV5-1	once	TRBJ1-2	TRBD1	TGCGCCAGCAGCTCTACAGGGGGCTTCTATGGCTACACCTTC	CASSSTGGFYGYTF
TRBV29-1	.	TRBJ2-7	TRBD2	TGCAGCGTTGATCGGACGCTAGCGGGAGCATCCTACGAGCAGTACTTC	CSVDRTLAGASYEQYF
TRBV4-2	.	TRBJ1-1	.	TGTGCCAGCAGCCAAGATAGTCAACCGAACACTGAAACTTTCTTT	CASSQDSQPNTETFF
TRBV20-1	.	TRBJ1-5	.	TGCAGTGCTAGTACAACGAGCGGGACAAATCGGGGCAATCAGCCCCAGCATTTT	CSASTTSGTNRGNQPQHF
TRBV6-1	.	TRBJ2-7	.	TGTGCCAGCAGTGAAACAGTTTCCTACGAGCAGTACTTC	CASSETVSYEQYF
TRBV19	.	TRBJ1-6	TRBD1	TGTGCCAGCTCTATTACAGGGGTATCTAATAATTCACCCCTCCACTTT	CASSITGVSNNSPLHF
TRBV5-4	.	TRBJ2-3	TRBD1	TGTGCCAGCAGTATAACCACGGACAGGCGCACAGATACGCAGTATTTT	CASSITTDRRTDTQYF
TRBV5-8	.	TRBJ1-1	.	TGTGCCAGCAGCTTGGCGCGTACGAACACTGAAGCTTTCTTT	CASSLARTNTEAFF
TRBV5-1	few	TRBJ2-2	.	TGCGCCAGCAGTCCGGACAGCCTGAACACCGGGGAGCTGTTTTTT	CASSPDSLNTGELFF
TRBV5-1	.	TRBJ1-2	.	TGCGCCAGCAGCTTTAGGGAGGCTAACTATGGCTACACCTTC	CASSFREANYGYTF
TRBV3-1/TRBV3-2	.	TRBJ1-2	.	TGTGCCAGCAGCCAAAGGGCTTTAGACTATGGCTACACCTTC	CASSQRALDYGYTF
TRBV5-4	.	TRBJ1-5	.	TGTGCCAGCAGCTTATGGGGGGCGGGACAGCCCCAGCATTTT	CASSLWGAGQPQHF
TRBV3-1/TRBV3-2	.	TRBJ2-1	.	TGTGCCAGCAGCCAGTACTTAGCTGGAGAGCAGTTCTTC	CASSQYLAGEQFF
TRBV4-2	few	TRBJ2-7	TRBD2	TGTGCCAGCAGCCGTGCCGGCGGGGGGAGCAGCGACGAGCAGTACTTC	CASSRAGGGSSDEQYF
TRBV3-1/TRBV3-2	once	TRBJ1-2	.	TGTGCCAGCAGCCAAGTTCATGGCTACACCTTC	CASSQVHGYTF
TRBV7-2	.	TRBJ1-4	.	TGTGCCAGCAGCTCGAGCCATGACTTTACGGCTAATGAAAAACTGTTTTTT	CASSSSHDFTANEKLFF
TRBV7-9	.	TRBJ2-1	TRBD2	TGTGCCAGCAGCTCCCTATCGGGACTAGCGGGAGGTCTCCACAATGAGCAGTTCTTC	CASSSLSGLAGGLHNEQFF
TRBV24-1	.	TRBJ2-1	.	TGTGCCACCAGCTCCGGGATCCCCTACAATGAGCAGTTCTTC	CATSSGIPYNEQFF
TRBV28	.	TRBJ1-2	TRBD1	TGTGCCAGCAGTTCATCGACAGGGTGGGGCTACACCTTC	CASSSSTGWGYTF
TRBV3-1/TRBV3-2	.	TRBJ1-4	TRBD1	TGTGCCAGCAGCCAAGCCAAAAGACAGGGGCAGGAGGAAAAACTGTTTTTT	CASSQAKRQGQEEKLFF
TRBV5-1	.	TRBJ2-5	.	TGCGCCAGCAGCTTATACTGGGCGGGCAACCAAGAGACCCAGTACTTC	CASSLYWAGNQETQYF
TRBV30	once	TRBJ2-7	TRBD1	TGTGCCTGGAGTACGCGCGCCGGGACAGGGCTCTACGAGCAGTACTTC	CAWSTRAGTGLYEQYF
TRBV7-2	.	TRBJ1-5	TRBD1	TGTGCCAGCAGCTTAGACCCGGGACAGGGTATTCGGCCCCAGCATTTT	CASSLDPGQGIRPQHF
TRBV27	.	TRBJ1-6	TRBD1	TGTGCCAGCAGGGCCCCCGGGACAGGCGGAGGACCCCTCCACTTT	CASRAPGTGGGPLHF
TRBV6-4	few	TRBJ2-3	TRBD2	TGTGCCAGCAGTGATTCACTAGCGGCCTCAGATACGCAGTATTTT	CASSDSLAASDTQYF
TRBV2	.	TRBJ1-4	.	TGTGCCAGCAATGGACAGTACGAAAAACTGTTTTTT	CASNGQYEKLFF
TRBV5-1	.	TRBJ2-1	TRBD2	TGCGCCAGCAGCTTGGTAGCGGGAGGGTTACTGAATGAGCAGTTCTTC	CASSLVAGGLLNEQFF